The clone carrying this T cell receptor (beta chain) has a handful of counts. The data are from a study of T cells in Graves' hyperthyroidism and ophthalmopathy. Researchers amplified the TCR beta CDR3 regions from RNA transcripts. The HTBI set primed first-round TCR CDR3 RT-PCR. TCRdb analysed the multiplex PCR reads with MiXCR anew, one entry per CDR3 protein. The table shows fewer than 450,000 distinct CDR3 sequences, with roughly 15% occurring only once. This TCR came from a young woman with Graves' hyperthyroidism that later progressed to Graves' ophthalmopathy. Specimen: blood.

The CDR3 protein is CASSLRTGRFSYEQYF. The CDR3 nucleotides are TGTGCCAGCAGCTTAAGGACAGGGCGCTTCTCCTACGAGCAGTACTTC. J is TRBJ2-7 and V is TRBV14; TRBD1 matches at 8 bases. CDR3 size: 16 residues. After removal of 5 bases from V and 0 bases from J, the junction contained 9 bases not matched to a gene. Germline CDR1 and CDR2: SGHDN and FVKESK.